The 15 T cell receptor beta chains reported below all come from one sample, sequenced in a study of T-cell reconstitution after alpha-beta-depleted transplantation in children. Unique molecular identifiers were incorporated during preparation of the TCRbeta library. TCRdb processed the PCR reads anew with MiXCR; each CDR3 protein has one entry. The sample has almost 600,000 distinct CDR3 sequences; approximately 30% are singletons. Sequenced here: PBMCs, sampled before TCRalphabeta/CD19-depleted stem cell transplant. Receptors originate from a boy in the first two years of life with Wiskott-Aldrich syndrome, due to receive a stem cell transplant.

V usage is TRBV20-1 and J usage is TRBJ2-5; D unclear. Germline assignment: CDR1 DFQATT and CDR2 SNEGSKA (reference sequence). V gave up 1 base and J gave up 0 bases, with 3 bases separating them. This CDR3 comprises 12 residues. CDR3 sequence reads: CSARGDQETQYF. The CDR3 DNA reads as TGCAGTGCTAGAGGGGACCAAGAGACCCAGTACTTC.

This clonotype has more than one count but fewer than ten. The chain uses TRBV20-1 and TRBJ2-2; D remains ambiguous. Looked up from germline, CDR1 is DFQATT and CDR2 is SNEGSKA (reference sequence). Trimming took off 7 bases at V and 5 bases at J, with 14 bases between the two ends. The CDR3 length is 13 residues. CDR3 sequence reads: CSVPLGRTGELFF. The CDR3 bases are TGCAGTGTTCCCCTAGGTCGGACCGGGGAGCTGTTTTTT.

The chain has TRBV12-3 or TRBV12-4 and TRBJ2-7, with TRBD2 matching 12 bases. The CDR3 runs to 15 residues. V lost 6 bases and J lost 6; bases outside the gene matches: 9. The CDR3 spells CASSEGLAGQVEQYF. Here the CDR3 DNA reads TGTGCCAGCAGCGAAGGACTAGCGGGACAGGTCGAGCAGTACTTC.

The chain combines TRBV30 with TRBJ1-1; 8 positions match TRBD1. The V gene end was trimmed by 2 bases and the J gene end by 3 bases; junction bases not matched to a gene: 2. CDR1 is GTSNPN and CDR2 is SVGIG in the germline V gene (reference sequence). The CDR3 consists of 13 residues. As DNA, the CDR3 is TGTGCCTGGAGTACGGACAGGGACACTGAAGCTTTCTTT. Protein: CAWSTDRDTEAFF.

This clonotype has only a few counts. This chain connects TRBV7-9 to TRBJ2-2; no clear D. V was trimmed by 5 bases and J by 1 base, leaving 17 bases between them. CDR1 SEHNR and CDR2 FQNEAQ come from the germline V gene (reference sequence). The CDR3 is made up of 17 amino acids. CDR3 residues: CASSVKAVAVNTGELFF. The DNA of the CDR3 is TGTGCCAGCAGCGTAAAGGCGGTCGCGGTGAACACCGGGGAGCTGTTTTTT.

A few counts support this clonotype. The gene calls are TRBV29-1 and TRBJ1-2; possible D gene TRBD1, 5 bases. Germline V lookup: CDR1 SQVTM, CDR2 ANQGSEA. The CDR3 totals 10 residues. The V end lost 4 bases, the J end lost 7 bases, and 7 bases lay between the germline ends. CDR3 nucleotides: TGCAGCGTTGCAGGGAGTGGCTACACCTTC. It codes for CSVAGSGYTF.

The chain employs TRBV7-2 and TRBJ1-5; D is unclear. Germline assignment: CDR1 SGHTA and CDR2 FQGNSA. The CDR3 contains 14 residues. Trimming took off 1 base at V and 7 bases at J, with 11 bases between the two ends. In DNA, the CDR3 is TGTGCCAGCAGCTTAGGAGGGTCTTGGCAGCCCCAGCATTTT. Amino acid sequence: CASSLGGSWQPQHF.

This clonotype was detected a few times. The J gene is TRBJ2-3, the V gene TRBV5-1, with D unresolved. Germline V gene sequence: CDR1 SGHRS, CDR2 YFSETQ. The V gene lost 2 bases and the J gene lost 4 bases, with 17 bases spanning the gap. The length of the CDR3 is 16 residues. The CDR3 sequence is CASSLAKTRVADTQYF. CDR3 bases: TGCGCCAGCAGCTTAGCGAAAACACGGGTCGCAGATACGCAGTATTTT.

The chain carries TRBV9 and TRBJ1-2, with 8 positions matching TRBD1. Germline V gene sequence: CDR1 SGDLS, CDR2 YYNGEE. The CDR3 is 16 amino acids. V was clipped by 3 bases and J by 2 bases; unmatched bases: 9. The CDR3 loop is CASSARSGGSNYGYTF. CDR3 DNA: TGTGCCAGCAGCGCTCGATCAGGGGGCTCAAACTATGGCTACACCTTC.

This clonotype was found a few times. The chain uses TRBV5-1 and TRBJ2-2; TRBD1 matches at 8 bases. Germline assignment: CDR1 SGHRS and CDR2 YFSETQ. Trimming at V came to 3 bases and at J to 5 bases, leaving 9 bases not matched to a gene. This CDR3 is 16 amino acids long. CDR3 DNA: TGCGCCAGCAGCTCCTCGGGACAGGTTACGACCGGGGAGCTGTTTTTT. It yields the protein CASSSSGQVTTGELFF.

The chain has TRBV7-2 and TRBJ2-5; tentatively, D is TRBD1 or TRBD2 (5 bases each). Germline V gives CDR1 SGHTA, CDR2 FQGNSA. This CDR3 comprises 15 residues. Trimming pared 5 bases from V and 5 bases from J, leaving 18 bases between. The CDR3 DNA sequence: TGTGCCAGCAGCCGCCGGGACGGACGTCGGGAGACCCAGTACTTC. Amino acids: CASSRRDGRRETQYF. The full variable domain, its missing parts supplied by reference TRBV7-2 and TRBJ2-5, is GAGVSQSPSNKVTEKGKDVELRCDPISGHTALYWYRQSLGQGLEFLIYFQGNSAPDKSGLPSDRFSAERTGGSVSTLTIQRTQQEDSAVYLCASSRRDGRRETQYFGPGTRLLVL.

The chain uses TRBV12-3 or TRBV12-4 and TRBJ1-1, with 7 bases that match TRBD1. This CDR3 region has 14 residues. The V segment lost 10 bases and the J segment 3 bases; nucleotides outside the gene matches: 11. In DNA form, the CDR3 reads TGTGCCACCTTCGACAGGGTGAAGGACACTGAAGCTTTCTTT. Protein sequence: CATFDRVKDTEAFF.

This chain joins TRBV7-9 and TRBJ2-1; TRBD2 matches 9 bases. The germline V gene has CDR1 SEHNR and CDR2 FQNEAQ (reference sequence). This CDR3 has 15 amino acids. V was pared by 5 bases and J by 6 bases, with 8 bases of the junction left unmatched. CDR3 DNA: TGTGCCAGCAGCCCGAGACTAGCGGTTCCCAATGAGCAGTTCTTC. It encodes CASSPRLAVPNEQFF. The whole variable domain, remainder taken from reference TRBV7-9 and TRBJ2-1, is DTGVSQNPRHKITKRGQNVTFRCDPISEHNRLYWYRQTLGQGPEFLTYFQNEAQLEKSRLLSDRFSAERPKGSFSTLEIQRTEQGDSAMYLCASSPRLAVPNEQFFGPGTRLTVL.

The V call is TRBV10-3, the J call TRBJ1-2; 7 bases map to TRBD1. This CDR3 has 13 amino acids. Trimming took 4 bases from V and 8 from J; bases not matched to a gene: 7. Germline V lookup: CDR1 ENHRY, CDR2 SYGVKD. In nucleotides, the CDR3 is TGTGCCATCAGTGTGACAGGGACGGAGGGCTACACCTTC. Its protein is CAISVTGTEGYTF.

The chain recombines TRBV24-1 with TRBJ2-1; weak D call: TRBD1 (6 bases). The V gene lost 3 bases and the J gene lost 5 bases, with 19 bases spanning the gap. CDR1 is KGHDR and CDR2 is SFDVKD in the germline V gene. The CDR3 loop spans 17 amino acids. The CDR3 spells CATSDPAGDVRDNEQFF. The CDR3 region has the DNA TGTGCCACCAGTGATCCTGCAGGGGATGTAAGGGACAATGAGCAGTTCTTC.